This T cell receptor (beta chain) emerged from a study of T cells after yellow fever vaccination (dated by TCRdb to the late 2010s). For the study in its entirety: The SMART-Seq v4 Ultra Low Input RNA kit was used to prepare libraries from fractions with low cell numbers. To follow T-cell clones before and after primary and booster YFV17D yellow fever vaccination, bulk TCR alpha and beta repertoires were sequenced over time. Bulk PBMC replicates and cell subsets were isolated from blood drawn at multiple timepoints before and after both primary and secondary immunization. Two healthy male donors, one aged 18 to 30 and one aged 30 to 39 years, were included in the cohort. What the study reported, not specific to this receptor: Compared with the primary T-cell response, the secondary T-cell response was faster but weaker, reaching its peak on day 5 rather than on day 15. Most clones expanded after primary vaccination (approximately 96% of CD4 and over 80% of CD8) were re-detected after the booster, suggesting that broad memory maintenance occurred. Computational filtering was needed because FACS-sorted repertoires could contain abundant contaminating clonotypes from the bulk population. A small fraction of clonotypes appeared in both the CD4 and CD8 compartments, likely as a result of convergent recombination. The study included only two donors, which limits how far the findings can be generalized.

There are a few counts of this clonotype. The antigen it binds to is not known. There are no base qualities to consult, and no much larger clone falls within one base. TCR cDNA was made using 5'RACE template switching, a step that added a universal primer site and unique molecular identifiers. cDNA synthesis was primed from both the TCR alpha and TCR beta constant segments. Library amplification involved two PCR steps, and the second step added sample barcodes and sequencing adapters. Libraries were sequenced on Illumina HiSeq 2500 (2x100 bp) or NovaSeq (2x150 bp). Turning to the authors' computational methods: Reads were demultiplexed and collapsed into UMI consensus sequences with MIGEC, and V(D)J alignment was performed with MiXCR. Vaccine-responding clonotypes were defined with edgeR using replicate PBMC samples, requiring FDR below 0.01 and a log2 fold change above 5 up to day 15. CD4 or CD8 identity was assigned to each bulk clonotype according to whether the clonotype was present at higher abundance in the sequenced CD4 repertoire or the sequenced CD8 repertoire. TCRdb cleaned the public reads at Q25 with fastp, built clones with MiXCR and kept in-frame beta chains. Every CDR3 protein is listed once, alongside the most common genes and DNA of its rows. What appears here as the V and J calls and clone size reflects TCRdb's work, not the paper's. The sample contains 450,000 to 550,000 distinct CDR3 sequences, 21% of them found a single time. Clones ranked in the top ten supply approximately 15% of the sample.

From the cysteine through the phenylalanine, the CDR3 covers 15 amino acids. Only the CDR3 part of the read is kept: 45 bases, read in frame from the first base. The V end loses 0 bases and the J end loses 2 bases, and a stretch of 10 bases separates them. Looking up the germline V gene yields CDR1 SGDLS and CDR2 YYNGEE. The treatment or condition label for this specimen denotes: live attenuated yellow fever vaccine strain. At every blood-draw timepoint, two biological replicates of bulk PBMCs were collected. A standard Ficoll-Paque protocol was used to isolate PBMCs from peripheral blood. TriZol was used to extract RNA from bulk PBMCs, from CD4 and CD8 fractions, and from dextramer-positive and dextramer-negative fractions.

The starting material was PBMCs, obtained 21 days after the first yellow fever vaccination. The receptor chain draws on TRBV9 and TRBJ2-3, with the D gene too uncertain to name. This clonotype was obtained from a man younger than 30 who received the YFV17D yellow fever vaccine. Here the CDR3 is given as CASSVVGYDTDTQYF. The DNA sequence follows: TGTGCCAGCAGCGTAGTGGGTTACGACACAGATACGCAGTATTTT.